This T cell receptor (beta chain) was sequenced in a study of PD-L1 blockade in urothelial cancer. Time point in this sample: peripheral blood 6 weeks after treatment start. Trimming cost V 10 bases and J 5 bases; bases outside gene matches: 7. The CDR3 length is 13 residues. Per germline, CDR1 MNHNS and CDR2 SASEGT. TCRdb's table, derived via immunoSEQ multiplex PCR, lists solely in-frame clones and lacks some. Of 100,000 to 150,000 clones in the sample, roughly 86% were seen once. The source is a man in his fifties with urothelial cancer. The sequences come from PBMCs, collected around atezolizumab (anti-PD-L1) treatment. This chain links TRBV6-1 with TRBJ2-2; 7 positions agree with TRBD2. CDR3 in DNA: TGTGCCATCCTACGGGGGGTAACCGGGGAGCTGTTTTTT. It yields the protein CAILRGVTGELFF.